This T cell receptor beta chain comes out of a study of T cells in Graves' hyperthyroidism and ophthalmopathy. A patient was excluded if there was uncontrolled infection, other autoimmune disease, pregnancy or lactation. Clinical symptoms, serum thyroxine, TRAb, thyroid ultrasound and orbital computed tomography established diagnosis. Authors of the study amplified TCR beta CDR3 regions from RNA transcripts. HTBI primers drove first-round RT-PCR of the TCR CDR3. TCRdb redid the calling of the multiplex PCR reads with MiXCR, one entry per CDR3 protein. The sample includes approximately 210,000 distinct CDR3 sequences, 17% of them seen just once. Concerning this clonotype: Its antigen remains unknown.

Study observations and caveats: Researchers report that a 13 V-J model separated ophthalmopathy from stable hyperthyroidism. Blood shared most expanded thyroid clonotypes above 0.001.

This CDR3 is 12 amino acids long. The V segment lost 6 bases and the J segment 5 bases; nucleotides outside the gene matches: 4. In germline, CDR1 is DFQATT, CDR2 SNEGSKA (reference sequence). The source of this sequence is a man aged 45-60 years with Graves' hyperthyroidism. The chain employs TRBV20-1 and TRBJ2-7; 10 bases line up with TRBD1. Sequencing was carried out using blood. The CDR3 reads CSAAGQGNEQYF. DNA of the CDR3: TGCAGTGCCGCGGGACAGGGGAACGAGCAGTACTTC.